Given below is one T cell receptor beta chain in context. The data stem from a study of control samples from healthy donors and cancer patients. The germline gives CDR1 SGDLS, CDR2 YYNGEE. The ends were cut back, 4 bases at V and 4 bases at J, with 14 bases in the middle. CDR3 length equals 15 residues. The data were produced by immunoSEQ multiplex PCR, yet TCRdb's version contains in-frame clones alone and is incomplete. In the table there are around 26,000 clones, 82% of which are singletons. Sequencing input: PBMCs. V gene TRBV9 combines with J gene TRBJ1-4, with D perhaps matching TRBD1 (6 bases). The source is a man in his sixties with colorectal cancer. CDR3 loop: CASSRRQASNEKLFF. The CDR3 nucleotides read TGTGCCAGCAGCCGGCGACAGGCGAGTAATGAAAAACTGTTTTTT. Full variable domain (outside the CDR3, taken from reference TRBV9 and TRBJ1-4): DSGVTQTPKHLITATGQRVTLRCSPRSGDLSVYWYQQSLDQGLQFLIQYYNGEERAKGNILERFSAQQFPDLHSELNLSSLELGDSALYFCASSRRQASNEKLFFGSGTQLSVL.